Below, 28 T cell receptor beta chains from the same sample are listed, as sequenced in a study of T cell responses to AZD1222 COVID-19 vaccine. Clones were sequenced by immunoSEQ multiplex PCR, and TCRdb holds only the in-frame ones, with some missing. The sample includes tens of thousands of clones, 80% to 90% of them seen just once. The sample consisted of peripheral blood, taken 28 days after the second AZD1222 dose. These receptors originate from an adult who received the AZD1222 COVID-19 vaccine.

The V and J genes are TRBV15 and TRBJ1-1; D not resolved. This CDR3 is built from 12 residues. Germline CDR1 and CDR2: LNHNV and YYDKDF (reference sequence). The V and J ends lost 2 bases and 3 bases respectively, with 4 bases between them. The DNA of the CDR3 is TGTGCCACCAGCAGAAGGGACACTGAAGCTTTCTTT. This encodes CATSRRDTEAFF.

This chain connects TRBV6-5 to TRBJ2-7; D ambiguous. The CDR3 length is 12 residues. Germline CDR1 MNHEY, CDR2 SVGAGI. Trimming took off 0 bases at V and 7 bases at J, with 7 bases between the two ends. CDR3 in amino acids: CASSYSIREQYF. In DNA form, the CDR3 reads TGTGCCAGCAGTTACTCGATTAGGGAGCAGTACTTC.

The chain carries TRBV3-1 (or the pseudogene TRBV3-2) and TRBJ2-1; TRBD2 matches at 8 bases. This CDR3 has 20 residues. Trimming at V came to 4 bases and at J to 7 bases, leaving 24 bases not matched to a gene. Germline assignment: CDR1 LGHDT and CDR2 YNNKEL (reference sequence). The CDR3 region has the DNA TGTGCCAGCAGCCCCGAGTCTGGGGGCGTAGTCGGGAGGGCCCAGAATGAGCAGTTCTTC. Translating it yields CASSPESGGVVGRAQNEQFF.

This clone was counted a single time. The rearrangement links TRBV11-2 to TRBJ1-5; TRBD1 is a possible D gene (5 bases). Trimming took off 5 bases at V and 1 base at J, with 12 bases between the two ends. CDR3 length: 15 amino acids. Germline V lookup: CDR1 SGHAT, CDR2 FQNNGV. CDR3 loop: CASSLGPESNQPQHF. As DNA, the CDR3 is TGTGCCAGCAGCCTGGGACCTGAAAGCAATCAGCCCCAGCATTTT. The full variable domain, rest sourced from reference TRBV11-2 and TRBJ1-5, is EAGVAQSPRYKIIEKRQSVAFWCNPISGHATLYWYQQILGQGPKLLIQFQNNGVVDDSQLPKDRFSAERLKGVDSTLKIQPAKLEDSAVYLCASSLGPESNQPQHFGDGTRLSIL.

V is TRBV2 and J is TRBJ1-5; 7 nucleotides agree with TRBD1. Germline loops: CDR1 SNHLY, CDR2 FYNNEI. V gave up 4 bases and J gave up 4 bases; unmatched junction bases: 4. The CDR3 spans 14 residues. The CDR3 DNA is TGTGCCAGCAGTGCAACAGGGGAGAATCAGCCCCAGCATTTT. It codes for CASSATGENQPQHF.

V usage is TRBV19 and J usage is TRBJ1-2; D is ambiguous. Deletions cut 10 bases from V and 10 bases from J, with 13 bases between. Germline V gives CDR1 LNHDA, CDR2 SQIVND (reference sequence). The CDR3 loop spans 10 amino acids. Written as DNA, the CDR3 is TGTGCCACCAAAGGGTCAGACTACACCTTC. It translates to CATKGSDYTF.

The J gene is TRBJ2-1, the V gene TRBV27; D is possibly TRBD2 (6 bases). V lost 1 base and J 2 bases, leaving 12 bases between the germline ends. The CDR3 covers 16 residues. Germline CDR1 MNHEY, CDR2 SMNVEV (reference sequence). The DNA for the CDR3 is TGTGCCAGCAGTTTATATCTCCTAGCGACCTACAATGAGCAGTTCTTC. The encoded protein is CASSLYLLATYNEQFF.

DNA for the CDR3: TGTGCCAGCAGCCAGGAACTAGCGGGAAGTTCAGGGTCAGAGACCCAGTACTTC. This encodes CASSQELAGSSGSETQYF. The rearrangement joins TRBV4-2 to TRBJ2-5; 10 bases match TRBD2. The length of the CDR3 is 18 residues. Losses at the gene ends were 3 bases for V and 4 bases for J; bases not matched to a gene: 14. CDR1 is LGHNA, CDR2 YNFKEQ, per germline.

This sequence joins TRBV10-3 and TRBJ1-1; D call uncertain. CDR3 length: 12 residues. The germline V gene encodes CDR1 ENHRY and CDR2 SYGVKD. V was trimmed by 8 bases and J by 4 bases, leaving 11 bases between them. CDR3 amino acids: CAIGRTATEAFF. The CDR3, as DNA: TGTGCCATCGGGCGTACGGCCACTGAAGCTTTCTTT.

The CDR3 here is CARIIRTKENTEAFF. The CDR3 DNA is TGTGCCAGAATCATTAGGACAAAAGAGAACACTGAAGCTTTCTTT. The rearrangement joins TRBV6-5 to TRBJ1-1; D may be TRBD1 (5 bases). V lost 9 bases and J 1 base, leaving 18 bases between the germline ends. The CDR3 runs to 15 residues. Germline CDR1 is MNHEY and CDR2 is SVGAGI.

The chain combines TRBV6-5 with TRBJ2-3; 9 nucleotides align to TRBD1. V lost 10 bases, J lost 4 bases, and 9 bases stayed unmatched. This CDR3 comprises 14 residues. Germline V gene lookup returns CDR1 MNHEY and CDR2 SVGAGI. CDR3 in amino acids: CATPMDRGADTQYF. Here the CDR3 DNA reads TGTGCCACCCCGATGGACAGGGGAGCAGATACGCAGTATTTT.

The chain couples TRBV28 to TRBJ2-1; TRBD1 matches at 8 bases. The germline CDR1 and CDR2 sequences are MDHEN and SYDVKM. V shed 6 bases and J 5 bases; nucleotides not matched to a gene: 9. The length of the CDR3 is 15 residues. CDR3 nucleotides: TGTGCCAGCAGCTCCGCGGACAGGGCCCACAATGAGCAGTTCTTC. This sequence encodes CASSSADRAHNEQFF.

DNA of the CDR3: TGTGCCAGCAGCTTATCCCCCGGGTCCGCGGGCTATGGCTACACCTTC. Encoded protein: CASSLSPGSAGYGYTF. The chain uses TRBV7-9 and TRBJ1-2; D not resolved. Trimming shortened V by 2 bases and J by 4 bases, and 17 bases separated the two germline ends. Germline loops: CDR1 SEHNR, CDR2 FQNEAQ (reference sequence). The CDR3 is 16 residues long. Based on the CDR3 plus reference TRBV7-9 and TRBJ1-2, the full variable domain is DTGVSQNPRHKITKRGQNVTFRCDPISEHNRLYWYRQTLGQGPEFLTYFQNEAQLEKSRLLSDRFSAERPKGSFSTLEIQRTEQGDSAMYLCASSLSPGSAGYGYTFGSGTRLTVV.

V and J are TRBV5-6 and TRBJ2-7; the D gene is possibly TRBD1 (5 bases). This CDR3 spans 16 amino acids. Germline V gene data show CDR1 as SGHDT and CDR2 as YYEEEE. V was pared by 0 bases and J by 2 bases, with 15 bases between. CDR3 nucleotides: TGTGCCAGCAGCTTGGAGATCCCAGGGCCCCCCTACGAGCAGTACTTC. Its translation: CASSLEIPGPPYEQYF.

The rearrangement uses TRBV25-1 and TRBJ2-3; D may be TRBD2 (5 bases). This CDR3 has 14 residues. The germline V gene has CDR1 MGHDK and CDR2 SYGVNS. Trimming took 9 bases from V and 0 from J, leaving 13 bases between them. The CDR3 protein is CASSMGRSTDTQYF. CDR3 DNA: TGTGCCAGTTCCATGGGGAGAAGCACAGATACGCAGTATTTT. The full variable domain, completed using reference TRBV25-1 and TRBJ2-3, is EADIYQTPRYLVIGTGKKITLECSQTMGHDKMYWYQQDPGMELHLIHYSYGVNSTEKGDLSSESTVSRIRTEHFPLTLESARPSHTSQYLCASSMGRSTDTQYFGPGTRLTVL.

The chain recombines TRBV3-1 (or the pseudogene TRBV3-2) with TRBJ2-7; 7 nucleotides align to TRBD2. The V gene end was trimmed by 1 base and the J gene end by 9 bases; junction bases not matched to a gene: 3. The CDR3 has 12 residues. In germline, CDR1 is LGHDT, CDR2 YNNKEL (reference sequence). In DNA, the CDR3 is TGTGCCAGCAGCCAAGGCGGGAGTTGGCAGTACTTC. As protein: CASSQGGSWQYF.

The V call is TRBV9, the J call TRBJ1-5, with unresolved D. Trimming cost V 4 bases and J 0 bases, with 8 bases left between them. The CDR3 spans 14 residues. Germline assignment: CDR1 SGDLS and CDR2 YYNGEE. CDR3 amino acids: CASSPPDSNQPQHF. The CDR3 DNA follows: TGTGCCAGCAGCCCGCCGGATAGCAATCAGCCCCAGCATTTT.

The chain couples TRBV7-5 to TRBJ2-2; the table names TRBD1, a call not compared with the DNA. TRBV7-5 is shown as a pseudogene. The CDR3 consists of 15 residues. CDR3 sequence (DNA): TGTGTCAGAAGCTCAGGACAGGGTAACACCGGGGAGCTGTTTTTT. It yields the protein CVRSSGQGNTGELFF.

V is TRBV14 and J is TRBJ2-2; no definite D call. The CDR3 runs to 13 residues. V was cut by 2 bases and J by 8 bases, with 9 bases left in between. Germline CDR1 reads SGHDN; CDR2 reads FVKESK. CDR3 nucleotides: TGTGCCAGCAGCCAAAACCCGGCGGGGGAGCTGTTTTTT. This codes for CASSQNPAGELFF. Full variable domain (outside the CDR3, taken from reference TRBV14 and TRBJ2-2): EAGVTQFPSHSVIEKGQTVTLRCDPISGHDNLYWYRRVMGKEIKFLLHFVKESKQDESGMPNNRFLAERTGGTYSTLKVQPAELEDSGVYFCASSQNPAGELFFGEGSRLTVL.

CDR3 sequence reads: CASSVNGLHTDTQYF. CDR3 DNA: TGTGCCAGCAGTGTTAATGGGCTTCACACAGATACGCAGTATTTT. The V and J genes are TRBV6-4 and TRBJ2-3; the D is unclear. Looked up from germline, CDR1 is MRHNA and CDR2 is SNTAGT. The CDR3 spans 15 residues. V lost 4 bases, J lost 2 bases, and 13 bases lay in between.

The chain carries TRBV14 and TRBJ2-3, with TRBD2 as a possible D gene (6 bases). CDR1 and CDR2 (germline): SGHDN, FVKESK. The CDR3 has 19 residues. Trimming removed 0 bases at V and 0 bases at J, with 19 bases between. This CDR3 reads CASSQDRRGRNNSTDTQYF. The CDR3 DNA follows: TGTGCCAGCAGCCAAGATAGGAGAGGGAGGAATAATAGCACAGATACGCAGTATTTT.

CDR3 nucleotides: TGTGCCACCAGCAGGGCCGGGTCTAAAGAGACCCAGTACTTC. Protein sequence: CATSRAGSKETQYF. This sequence joins TRBV15 and TRBJ2-5, with no clear D. Germline V gene sequence: CDR1 LNHNV, CDR2 YYDKDF (reference sequence). The V end lost 3 bases, the J end lost 3 bases, and 11 bases lay between the germline ends. This CDR3 contains 14 residues.

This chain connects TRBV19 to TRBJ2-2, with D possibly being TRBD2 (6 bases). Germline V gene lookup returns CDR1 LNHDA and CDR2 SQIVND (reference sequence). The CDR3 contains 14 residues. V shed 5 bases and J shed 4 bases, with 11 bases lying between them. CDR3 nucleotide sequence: TGTGCCAGTAGTGCGGGGTTGGGCACCGGGGAGCTGTTTTTT. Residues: CASSAGLGTGELFF.

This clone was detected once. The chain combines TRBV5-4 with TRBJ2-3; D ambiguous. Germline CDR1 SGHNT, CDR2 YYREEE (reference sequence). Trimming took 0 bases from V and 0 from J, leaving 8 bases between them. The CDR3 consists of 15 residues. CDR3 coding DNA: TGTGCCAGCAGCTTGGGGGTGAGAAGCACAGATACGCAGTATTTT. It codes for CASSLGVRSTDTQYF.

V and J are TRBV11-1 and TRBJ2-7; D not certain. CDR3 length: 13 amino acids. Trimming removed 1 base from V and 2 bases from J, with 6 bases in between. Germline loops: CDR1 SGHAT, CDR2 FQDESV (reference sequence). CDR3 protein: CASSLDTPYEQYF. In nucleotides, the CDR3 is TGTGCCAGCAGCTTAGACACCCCCTACGAGCAGTACTTC.

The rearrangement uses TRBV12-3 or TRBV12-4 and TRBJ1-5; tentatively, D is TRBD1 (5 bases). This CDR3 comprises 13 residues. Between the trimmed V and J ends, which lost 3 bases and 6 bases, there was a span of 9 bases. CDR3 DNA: TGTGCCAGCAGTTTGGGACTTGGTCAGCCCCAGCATTTT. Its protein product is CASSLGLGQPQHF.

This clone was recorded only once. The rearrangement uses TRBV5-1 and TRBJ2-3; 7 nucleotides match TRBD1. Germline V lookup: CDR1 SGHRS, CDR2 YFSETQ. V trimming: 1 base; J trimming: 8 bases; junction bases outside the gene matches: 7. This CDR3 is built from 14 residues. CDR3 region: CASSLRDRRLTQYF. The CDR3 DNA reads TGCGCCAGCAGCTTGCGGGACAGACGACTTACGCAGTATTTT.

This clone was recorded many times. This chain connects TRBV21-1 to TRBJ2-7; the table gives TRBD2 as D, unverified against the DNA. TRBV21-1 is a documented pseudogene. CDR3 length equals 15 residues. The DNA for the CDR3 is TGTGCCAGCAGCAAAGGACAAGCCGGGGGCTACGAGCAGTACTTC. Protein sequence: CASSKGQAGGYEQYF.